This T cell receptor beta chain was sequenced in a study of T cell responses to AZD1222 COVID-19 vaccine. Findings and limits, study-wide: Dominant CD4 TCR responses targeted spike regions 160-218 and 743-854.

Some clones are missing from TCRdb's copy, which holds only in-frame ones; the method was immunoSEQ multiplex PCR. Among about 99,000 clones listed, nearly 90% were seen once. Points on this clone: Its antigen remains unknown.

The CDR3 is 14 amino acids. Trimming pared 0 bases from V and 8 bases from J, leaving 11 bases between. Germline values: CDR1 SGHRS, CDR2 YFSETQ. The chain recombines TRBV5-1 with TRBJ1-4; D remains ambiguous. The clonotype comes from an adult in good health. Sequencing was performed on peripheral blood, taken on day 0 of AZD1222 vaccination. As DNA, the CDR3 is TGCGCCAGCAGCTTGGACCCCATGGGGGAAAAACTGTTTTTT. This gives the protein CASSLDPMGEKLFF. Complete variable domain (other parts from reference TRBV5-1 and TRBJ1-4): KAGVTQTPRYLIKTRGQQVTLSCSPISGHRSVSWYQQTPGQGLQFLFEYFSETQRNKGNFPGRFSGRQFSNSRSEMNVSTLELGDSALYLCASSLDPMGEKLFFGSGTQLSVL.